This TCR beta chain was observed in a study of cytomegalovirus exposure and HLA in healthy donors. Study-wide background: 81% of 300 to 450 genotyped donors fell in the Caucasian-associated ancestry cluster.

Study-wide findings and caveats: In a later analysis, at a false discovery rate of 0.05, 17,000 or so TCR beta sequences matched HLA alleles. For presence/absence analyses, sequencing depth was assumed to be roughly uniform across donors.

As concerns this clone: Its antigen is not known. Other DNA sequences in this sample translate to the same CDR3.

Germline V lookup: CDR1 SGHNT, CDR2 YYREEE (reference sequence). V lost 1 base and J lost 4, with 9 bases in between. The CDR3 extends over 14 amino acids. Use of 60 Vbeta and 13 Jbeta primers characterized the PCR. The repertoire was sequenced with immunoSEQ multiplex PCR; TCRdb's copy has only in-frame clones and lacks some. The table shows 100,000 to 150,000 clones, with roughly 81% occurring only once. The chain couples TRBV5-4 to TRBJ1-3; D is unresolved. The sequence was collected from a woman aged 25 to 39 in good health and CMV-seronegative. Sequencing input: PBMCs. CDR3 nucleotide sequence: TGTGCCAGCAGCTTGATGGGCAGAGGAAACACCATATATTTT. It is translated as CASSLMGRGNTIYF.